The table lists the clone carrying this T cell receptor beta chain with a count of one. The data were obtained in a study of CD8 T cells in Susac syndrome. Looked up from germline, CDR1 is SGDLS and CDR2 is YYNGEE. V gave up 0 bases and J gave up 4 bases, with 16 bases separating them. The CDR3 consists of 16 residues. An input of roughly 0.5 to 1 ug of RNA was subjected to reverse transcription using random hexamers. Across 54 Vbeta and 13 Jbeta, immunoSEQ multiplex PCR amplified TCR beta CDR3. In TCRdb, the immunoSEQ multiplex PCR reads were re-called with MiXCR into one record per CDR3 protein. The repertoire includes approximately 110,000 distinct CDR3 sequences, more than 85% of them detected once, and more than 0.25% sits in the top ten.

The sequence came from a human donor with multiple sclerosis. Sequencing was carried out using CD8+ T cells from PBMCs. V gene TRBV9 combines with J gene TRBJ1-2, with a tentative D call TRBD1 (5 bases). CDR3 DNA sequence: TGTGCCAGCAGCGTAGGAGGCGTTGCGGGGGGCTATGGCTACACCTTC. Its translation is CASSVGGVAGGYGYTF.